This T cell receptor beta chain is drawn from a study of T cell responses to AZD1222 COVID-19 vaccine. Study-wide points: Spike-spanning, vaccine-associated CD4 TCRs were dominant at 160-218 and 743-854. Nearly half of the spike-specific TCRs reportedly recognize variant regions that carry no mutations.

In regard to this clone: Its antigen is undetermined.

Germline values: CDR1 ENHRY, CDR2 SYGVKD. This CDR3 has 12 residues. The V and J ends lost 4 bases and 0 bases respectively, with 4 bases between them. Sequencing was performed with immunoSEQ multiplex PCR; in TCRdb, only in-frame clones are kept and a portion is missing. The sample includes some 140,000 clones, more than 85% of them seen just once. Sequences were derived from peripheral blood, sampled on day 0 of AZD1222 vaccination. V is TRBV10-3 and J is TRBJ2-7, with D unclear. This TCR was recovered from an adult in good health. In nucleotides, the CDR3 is TGTGCCATCAGTGCACCCTCCTACGAGCAGTACTTC. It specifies CAISAPSYEQYF.